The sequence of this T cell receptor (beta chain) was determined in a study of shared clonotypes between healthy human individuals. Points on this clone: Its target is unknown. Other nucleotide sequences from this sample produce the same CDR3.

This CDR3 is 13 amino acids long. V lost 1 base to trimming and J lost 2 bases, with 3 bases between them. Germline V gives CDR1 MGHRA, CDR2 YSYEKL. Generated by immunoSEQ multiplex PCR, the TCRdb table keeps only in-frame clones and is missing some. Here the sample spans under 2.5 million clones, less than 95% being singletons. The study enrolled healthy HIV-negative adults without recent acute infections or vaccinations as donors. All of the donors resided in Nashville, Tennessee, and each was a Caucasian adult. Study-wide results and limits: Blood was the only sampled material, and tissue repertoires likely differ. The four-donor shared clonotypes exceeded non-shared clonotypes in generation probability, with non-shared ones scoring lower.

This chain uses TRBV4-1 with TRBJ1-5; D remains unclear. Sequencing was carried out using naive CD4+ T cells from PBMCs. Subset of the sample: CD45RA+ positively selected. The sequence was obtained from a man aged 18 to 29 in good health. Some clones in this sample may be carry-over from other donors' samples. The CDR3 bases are TGCGCCAGCAGCCAAGTCGGCAATCAGCCCCAGCATTTT. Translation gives CASSQVGNQPQHF.